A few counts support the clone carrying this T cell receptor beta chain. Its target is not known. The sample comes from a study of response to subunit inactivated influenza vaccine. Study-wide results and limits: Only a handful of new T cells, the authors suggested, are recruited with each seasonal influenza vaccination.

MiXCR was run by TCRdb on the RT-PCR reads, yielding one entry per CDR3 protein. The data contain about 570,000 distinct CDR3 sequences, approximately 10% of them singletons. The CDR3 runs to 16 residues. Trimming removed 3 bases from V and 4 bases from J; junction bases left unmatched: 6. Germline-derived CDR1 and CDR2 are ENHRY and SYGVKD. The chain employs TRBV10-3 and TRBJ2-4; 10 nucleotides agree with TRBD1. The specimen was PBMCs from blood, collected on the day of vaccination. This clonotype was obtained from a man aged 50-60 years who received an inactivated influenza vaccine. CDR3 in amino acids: CAISDSGQGNKNIQYF. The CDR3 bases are TGTGCCATCAGTGATTCGGGACAGGGGAATAAAAACATTCAGTACTTC.